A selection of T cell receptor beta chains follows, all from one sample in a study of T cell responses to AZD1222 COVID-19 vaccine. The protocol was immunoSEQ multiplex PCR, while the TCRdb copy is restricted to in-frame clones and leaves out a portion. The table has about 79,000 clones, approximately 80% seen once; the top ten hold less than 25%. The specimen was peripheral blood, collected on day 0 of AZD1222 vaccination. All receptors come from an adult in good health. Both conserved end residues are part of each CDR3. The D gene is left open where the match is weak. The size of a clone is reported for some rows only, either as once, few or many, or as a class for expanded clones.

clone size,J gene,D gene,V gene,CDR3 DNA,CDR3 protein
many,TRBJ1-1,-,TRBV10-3,TGTGCCATCAGTGAGTCGACCACTGAAGCTTTCTTT,CAISESTTEAFF
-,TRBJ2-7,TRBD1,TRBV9,TGTGCCAGCAGCGTAGTCCCAGGGGGCGGGGAGCAGTACTTC,CASSVVPGGGEQYF
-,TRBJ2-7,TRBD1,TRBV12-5,TGTGCTAGTGGGAAAGACAGGGGTAGGCACGAGCAGTACTTC,CASGKDRGRHEQYF
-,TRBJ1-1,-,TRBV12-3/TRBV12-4,TGTGCCAGCAGTGGTTTTTCGGAAGCTTTCTTT,CASSGFSEAFF
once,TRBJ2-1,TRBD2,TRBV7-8,TGTGCCAGCAGCTTCAGCGGGAGGGCATACAATGAGCAGTTCTTC,CASSFSGRAYNEQFF
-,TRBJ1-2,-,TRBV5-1,TGCGCCAGCAGCTTGACTTATACAGCGGACTATGGCTACACCTTC,CASSLTYTADYGYTF
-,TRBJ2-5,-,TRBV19,TGTGCCAGTACTGCGCAGAACCAAGAGACCCAGTACTTC,CASTAQNQETQYF
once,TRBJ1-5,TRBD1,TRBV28,TGTGCCAGCACCCCTGGGGCCCAGAGACAGGGCCTTGTAGTGGGCCAGCCCCAGCATTTT,CASTPGAQRQGLVVGQPQHF
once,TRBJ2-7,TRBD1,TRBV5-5,TGTGCCAGCAGCTTGGGGACAGGGGGGACCTACGAGCAGTACTTC,CASSLGTGGTYEQYF
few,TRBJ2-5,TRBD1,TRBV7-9,TGTGCCAGCAGCTACACACAGGGGCTGGTGGAGACCCAGTACTTC,CASSYTQGLVETQYF
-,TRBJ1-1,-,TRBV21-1,TGTGCCAGCAGCAAAGCGCAGGGGGCGGTGAACACTGAAGCTTTCTTT,CASSKAQGAVNTEAFF
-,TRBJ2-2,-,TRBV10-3,TGTGCCATCAGTGATGCAGGGGACACCGGGGAGCTGTTTTTT,CAISDAGDTGELFF
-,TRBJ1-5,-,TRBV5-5,TGTGCCAGCAGCCCCAGCCAGGGCGGCAATCAGCCCCAGCATTTT,CASSPSQGGNQPQHF
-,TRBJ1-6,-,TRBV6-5,TGTGCCAGCAGTTACTCGAGAGGGGTGGATTCACCCCTCCACTTT,CASSYSRGVDSPLHF
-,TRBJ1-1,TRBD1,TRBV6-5,TGTGCCAGCAGTCCCGGGACAGGGAAAGACACTGAAGCTTTCTTT,CASSPGTGKDTEAFF
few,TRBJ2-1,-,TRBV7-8,TGTGCCAGCAGCCGGAACTCCTACAATGAGCAGTTCTTC,CASSRNSYNEQFF
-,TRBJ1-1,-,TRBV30,TGTGCCTGGAGTGTAGTCGGACAGTTGAACACTGAAGCTTTCTTT,CAWSVVGQLNTEAFF
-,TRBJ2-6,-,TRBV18,TGTGCCAGCTCACCAGACAGGTCTACTGGGGCCAACGTCCTGACTTTC,CASSPDRSTGANVLTF
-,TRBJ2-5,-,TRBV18,TGTGCCAGCTCACCACCCTCGGGGAGACAAGAGACCCAGTACTTC,CASSPPSGRQETQYF
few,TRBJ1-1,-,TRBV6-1,TGTGCCAGCAGTGAACAGGGGATGACTGAAGCTTTCTTT,CASSEQGMTEAFF
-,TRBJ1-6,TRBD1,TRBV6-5,TGTGCCGCCCGGGACAGGGTCTCACCCCTCCACTTT,CAARDRVSPLHF
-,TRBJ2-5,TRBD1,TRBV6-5,TGTGCCAGCAGTTACTCAGGGACAGTCCAAGAGACCCAGTACTTC,CASSYSGTVQETQYF
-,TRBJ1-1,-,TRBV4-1,TGCGCCAGCAGCCAAGGGGCAGAGAACACTGAAGCTTTCTTT,CASSQGAENTEAFF
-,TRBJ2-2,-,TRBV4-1,TGCGCCAGCAGCCAAGAGAGGGGAGTCCCCGGGGAGCTGTTTTTT,CASSQERGVPGELFF
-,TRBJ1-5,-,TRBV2,TGTGCCAGCAGTGAACAGAATAGCAATCAGCCCCAGCATTTT,CASSEQNSNQPQHF
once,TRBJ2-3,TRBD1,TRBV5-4,TGTGCCAGCAGCCTTTGGACAGGAACAGATACGCAGTATTTT,CASSLWTGTDTQYF
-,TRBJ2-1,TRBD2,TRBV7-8,TGTGCCAGCAGCCTGTCCGGGACTAGCGGGGGGTACAATGAGCAGTTCTTC,CASSLSGTSGGYNEQFF
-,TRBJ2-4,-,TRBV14,TGTGCCAGCAGCCAGCCGATCGGAAACAAAAACATTCAGTACTTC,CASSQPIGNKNIQYF
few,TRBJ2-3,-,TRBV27,TGTGCCAGCAGTTCTTCAGATACGCAGTATTTT,CASSSSDTQYF
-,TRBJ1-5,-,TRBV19,TGTGCCAGTAGGGGTATACTCCCTCCTAGCAATCAGCCCCAGCATTTT,CASRGILPPSNQPQHF
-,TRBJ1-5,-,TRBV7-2,TGTGCCAGCAGCTTAGACCCTACAGCTAATCAGCCCCAGCATTTT,CASSLDPTANQPQHF
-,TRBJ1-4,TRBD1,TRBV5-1,TGCGCCAGCAGCCCCAGGGACAGCTCTAATGAAAAACTGTTTTTT,CASSPRDSSNEKLFF
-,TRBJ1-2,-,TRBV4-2,TGTGCCAGCAGCCAAGATATCCGGCAAAACTATGGCTACACCTTC,CASSQDIRQNYGYTF
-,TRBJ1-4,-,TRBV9,TGTGCCAGCAGCGAGACAGTCACTAATGAAAAACTGTTTTTT,CASSETVTNEKLFF
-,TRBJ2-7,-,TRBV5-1,TGCGCCAGCAGCTTGGGGACAGTAAACTACGAGCAGTACTTC,CASSLGTVNYEQYF
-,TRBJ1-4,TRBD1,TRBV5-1,TGCGCCAGCAGTCACGAACCGGGACAGAGAAATGAAAAACTGTTTTTT,CASSHEPGQRNEKLFF
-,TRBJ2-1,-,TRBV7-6,TGTGCCAGCAGCTCGGACCCCAACGGAGACAATGAGCAGTTCTTC,CASSSDPNGDNEQFF
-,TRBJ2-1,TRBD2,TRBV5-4,TGTGCCAGCAGCGGGGGACTAAATATCAATGAGCAGTTCTTC,CASSGGLNINEQFF
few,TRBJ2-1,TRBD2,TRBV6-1,TGTGCCAGCAGTGAACTAGGACTAGCGGGAACTAGCAATGAGCAGTTCTTC,CASSELGLAGTSNEQFF
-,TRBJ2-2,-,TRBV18,TGTGCCAGCTCGGACAGTAAATCCACCGGGGAGCTGTTTTTT,CASSDSKSTGELFF
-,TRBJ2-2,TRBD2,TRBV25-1,TGTGCCAGCAGTGAAAGGCTAGCGGCCAGGAACACCGGGGAGCTGTTTTTT,CASSERLAARNTGELFF
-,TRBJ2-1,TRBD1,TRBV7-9,TGTGCCAGCAGCCTAACCGGGACAGGGATCGTGTTCTTC,CASSLTGTGIVFF
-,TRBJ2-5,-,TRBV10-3,TGTGCCATCAGTGATCAGCGGGTTCAAGAGACCCAGTACTTC,CAISDQRVQETQYF
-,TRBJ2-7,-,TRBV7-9,TGTGCCAGCAGCTCAAACTACGAGCAGTACTTC,CASSSNYEQYF
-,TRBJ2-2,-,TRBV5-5,TGTGCCAGCAGCTCCCAAGGGGCGAACACCGGGGAGCTGTTTTTT,CASSSQGANTGELFF